The 16 T cell receptor beta chains presented below share a single source sample, sequenced in a study of PD-1 blockade in classical Hodgkin lymphoma. There was relapse after autologous stem cell transplantation in every patient, and there was variation in brentuximab vedotin exposure. Isolation of CD4+ T cells from thawed PBMCs was performed by magnetic negative selection. Assay: immunoSEQ multiplex PCR; the TCRdb copy retains only in-frame clones and omits some. The table lists around 34,000 clones, over 75% of them singletons, with around 0.25% in the top ten. Sequencing was performed on CD4+ T cells from blood, taken at baseline. The receptors shown here come from a human donor with classical Hodgkin lymphoma.

This chain connects TRBV27 to TRBJ1-2; a weak D match, TRBD1 (6 bases). CDR3 length equals 15 residues. V shed 6 bases and J shed 4 bases, with 18 bases lying between them. Germline CDR1 reads MNHEY; CDR2 reads SMNVEV (reference sequence). The CDR3 DNA reads as TGTGCCAGCAGACCAACAGGGTGGGGTCGCTATGGCTACACCTTC. Amino acid sequence: CASRPTGWGRYGYTF.

Only one count was recorded for this clone. The chain employs TRBV5-4 and TRBJ2-7, with 15 bases that match TRBD2. V shed 5 bases, J shed 6 bases, and the junction held 12 bases outside the gene matches. The CDR3 sequence is 17 residues long. The V gene's germline CDR1 is SGHNT and CDR2 YYREEE (reference sequence). The CDR3: CASSFPGLAGGGGEQYF. The DNA for the CDR3 is TGTGCCAGCAGTTTTCCGGGACTAGCGGGAGGCGGAGGCGAGCAGTACTTC. The entire variable domain, with the rest obtained from reference TRBV5-4 and TRBJ2-7, is as follows: ETGVTQSPTHLIKTRGQQVTLRCSSQSGHNTVSWYQQALGQGPQFIFQYYREEENGRGNFPPRFSGLQFPNYSSELNVNALELDDSALYLCASSFPGLAGGGGEQYFGPGTRLTVT.

This clone was recorded once. V is TRBV14 and J is TRBJ1-1; D unresolved. Germline V CDR1 and CDR2: SGHDN, FVKESK. V was pared by 2 bases and J by 2 bases, with 6 bases between. This CDR3 has 13 amino acids. Here the CDR3 DNA reads TGTGCCAGCAGCCAATTACGAAACACTGAAGCTTTCTTT. It encodes CASSQLRNTEAFF.

CDR3 in amino acids: CASSLGPGGTEAFF. DNA for the CDR3: TGTGCCAGCAGCTTAGGTCCGGGAGGCACTGAAGCTTTCTTT. The rearrangement joins TRBV7-6 to TRBJ1-1, with D uncertain. V gave up 1 base and J gave up 4 bases, with 10 bases separating them. Germline CDR1 reads SGHVS; CDR2 reads FNYEAQ. This CDR3 has 14 residues.

The chain has TRBV19 and TRBJ2-7; D ambiguous. CDR3 length: 11 residues. The germline V gene encodes CDR1 LNHDA and CDR2 SQIVND (reference sequence). The V gene lost 4 bases and the J gene lost 7 bases, with 8 bases spanning the gap. The CDR3 coding sequence is TGTGCCAGTAGTAACTTTGTTGAGCAGTACTTC. Residues: CASSNFVEQYF.

The V call is TRBV30, the J call TRBJ2-6, with 7 bases aligning to TRBD1. This CDR3 region has 16 residues. Trimming removed 0 bases from V and 1 base from J; junction bases left unmatched: 3. The germline V gene encodes CDR1 GTSNPN and CDR2 SVGIG (reference sequence). The CDR3 is CAWSVPRGSGANVLTF. The CDR3 DNA sequence: TGTGCCTGGAGTGTACCCAGGGGGTCTGGGGCCAACGTCCTGACTTTC.

The V gene is TRBV7-5, the J gene TRBJ2-6; the table's D call of TRBD2 was not tested on the DNA. TRBV7-5 corresponds to a pseudogene. The length of the CDR3 is 18 residues. CDR3 residues: CVRSPAGRPASGANVLTF. The CDR3 nucleotides read TGTGTCAGAAGCCCTGCTGGGAGACCGGCGTCTGGGGCCAACGTCCTGACTTTC.

The gene calls are TRBV9 and TRBJ2-5; 10 nucleotides agree with TRBD2. Germline assignment: CDR1 SGDLS and CDR2 YYNGEE. The CDR3 totals 17 residues. Trimming took 4 bases from V and 4 from J; bases not matched to a gene: 13. The chain's CDR3 is CASSLAPSGGLGETQYF. CDR3 bases: TGTGCCAGCAGCCTAGCCCCTAGCGGGGGATTAGGAGAGACCCAGTACTTC.

This clone was detected once. The rearrangement joins TRBV30 to TRBJ2-3; D may be TRBD2 (6 bases). In germline, CDR1 is GTSNPN, CDR2 SVGIG (reference sequence). With 1 base removed from V and 2 bases from J, the gap between germline ends came to 10 bases. The CDR3 sequence is 14 residues long. CDR3: CAWSGGRNTDTQYF. CDR3 coding DNA: TGTGCCTGGAGTGGGGGGAGGAACACAGATACGCAGTATTTT.

The chain couples TRBV27 to TRBJ2-4; weak D call: TRBD2 (6 bases). The germline gives CDR1 MNHEY, CDR2 SMNVEV (reference sequence). The CDR3 length is 13 residues. V shed 9 bases and J shed 5 bases, with 14 bases lying between them. The CDR3 sequence is CASARGFENIQYF. DNA of the CDR3: TGTGCCAGTGCCCGGGGGTTTGAAAACATTCAGTACTTC.

V usage is TRBV7-9 and J usage is TRBJ2-7; 8 bases map to TRBD2. V gave up 10 bases and J gave up 3 bases; unmatched junction bases: 11. Per germline, CDR1 SEHNR and CDR2 FQNEAQ (reference sequence). The CDR3 consists of 14 residues. The DNA for the CDR3 is TGTGCCACACAACCTCGGGGGGGGGTCTACGAGCAGTACTTC. Amino acid sequence: CATQPRGGVYEQYF. The variable domain in full, completed from reference TRBV7-9 and TRBJ2-7, reads DTGVSQNPRHKITKRGQNVTFRCDPISEHNRLYWYRQTLGQGPEFLTYFQNEAQLEKSRLLSDRFSAERPKGSFSTLEIQRTEQGDSAMYLCATQPRGGVYEQYFGPGTRLTVT.

The J gene is TRBJ1-5, the V gene TRBV30, with D possibly being TRBD1 (5 bases). Trimming took 0 bases from V and 3 from J, leaving 6 bases between them. CDR1 and CDR2 (germline): GTSNPN, SVGIG (reference sequence). The CDR3 spans 13 residues. CDR3 sequence reads: CAWSVQVNQPQHF. Written as DNA, the CDR3 is TGTGCCTGGAGTGTACAGGTCAATCAGCCCCAGCATTTT.

V and J are TRBV30 and TRBJ1-1, with D uncertain. The CDR3 runs 14 residues. With 0 bases removed from V and 0 bases from J, the gap between germline ends came to 8 bases. Germline CDR1 is GTSNPN and CDR2 is SVGIG (reference sequence). CDR3 loop: CAWSVPGMNTEAFF. CDR3 coding DNA: TGTGCCTGGAGTGTACCAGGAATGAACACTGAAGCTTTCTTT.

This chain uses TRBV30 with TRBJ2-7; 8 bases map to TRBD1. V lost 4 bases and J lost 4; bases outside the gene matches: 6. This CDR3 region has 13 residues. Germline-derived CDR1 and CDR2 are GTSNPN and SVGIG (reference sequence). The CDR3, as DNA: TGTGCCTGGAATATCGGACAGGGTTACGAGCAGTACTTC. The encoded protein is CAWNIGQGYEQYF.

The gene calls are TRBV11-2 and TRBJ1-1; D is undetermined. This CDR3 region has 13 residues. V shed 5 bases and J shed 6 bases, with 13 bases lying between them. The germline gives CDR1 SGHAT, CDR2 FQNNGV. CDR3 residues: CASSLGSVAEAFF. The CDR3 DNA is TGTGCCAGCAGCCTAGGGTCGGTGGCTGAAGCTTTCTTT.

This chain connects TRBV18 to TRBJ2-3, with 10 bases fitting TRBD1. The trim removed 3 bases at V and 4 bases at J, leaving 13 bases unmatched. The CDR3 contains 18 residues. Per germline, CDR1 KGHSH and CDR2 LQKENI. CDR3: CASSPIYRRDRGPDTQYF. DNA of the CDR3: TGTGCCAGCTCACCTATCTATCGTCGGGACAGGGGCCCAGATACGCAGTATTTT.